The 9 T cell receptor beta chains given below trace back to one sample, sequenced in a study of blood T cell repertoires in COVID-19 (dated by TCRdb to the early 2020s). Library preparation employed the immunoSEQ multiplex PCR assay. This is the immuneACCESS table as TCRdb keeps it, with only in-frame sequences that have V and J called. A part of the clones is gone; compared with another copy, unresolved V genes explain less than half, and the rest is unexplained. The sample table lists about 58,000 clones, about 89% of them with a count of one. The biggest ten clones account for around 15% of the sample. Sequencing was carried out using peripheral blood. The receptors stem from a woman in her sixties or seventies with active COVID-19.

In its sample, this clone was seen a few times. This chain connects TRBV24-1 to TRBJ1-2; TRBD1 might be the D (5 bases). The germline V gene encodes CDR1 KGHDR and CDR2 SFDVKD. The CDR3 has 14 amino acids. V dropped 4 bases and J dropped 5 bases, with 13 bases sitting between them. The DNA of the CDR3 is TGTGCCACCAGTGACCAAAGACAGTCATATGGCTACACCTTC. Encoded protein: CATSDQRQSYGYTF.

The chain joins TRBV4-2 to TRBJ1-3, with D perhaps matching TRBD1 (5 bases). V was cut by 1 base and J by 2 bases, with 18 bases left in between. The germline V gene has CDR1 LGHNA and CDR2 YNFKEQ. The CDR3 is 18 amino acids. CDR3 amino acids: CASSQVAGNPLPGNTIYF. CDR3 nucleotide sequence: TGTGCCAGCAGCCAAGTGGCAGGGAACCCACTCCCTGGAAACACCATATATTTT.

The CDR3 region is CSVALREGIQYF. Here the CDR3 DNA reads TGCAGCGTTGCTCTACGAGAGGGCATTCAGTACTTC. The chain couples TRBV29-1 to TRBJ2-4; TRBD2 is a possible D gene (5 bases). Germline values: CDR1 SQVTM, CDR2 ANQGSEA. Between the trimmed V and J ends, which lost 4 bases and 9 bases, there was a span of 13 bases. This CDR3 spans 12 amino acids.

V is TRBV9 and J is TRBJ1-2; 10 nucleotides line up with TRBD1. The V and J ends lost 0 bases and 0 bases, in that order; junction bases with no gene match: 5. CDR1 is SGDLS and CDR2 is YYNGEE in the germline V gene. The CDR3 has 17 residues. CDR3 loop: CASSVAWGTGANYGYTF. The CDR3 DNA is TGTGCCAGCAGCGTAGCATGGGGGACAGGGGCTAACTATGGCTACACCTTC.

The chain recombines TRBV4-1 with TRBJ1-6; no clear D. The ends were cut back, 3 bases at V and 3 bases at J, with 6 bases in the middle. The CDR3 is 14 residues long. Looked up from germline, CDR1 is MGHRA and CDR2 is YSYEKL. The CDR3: CASSQSNYNSPLHF. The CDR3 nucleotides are TGCGCCAGCAGCCAGAGTAACTATAATTCACCCCTCCACTTT.

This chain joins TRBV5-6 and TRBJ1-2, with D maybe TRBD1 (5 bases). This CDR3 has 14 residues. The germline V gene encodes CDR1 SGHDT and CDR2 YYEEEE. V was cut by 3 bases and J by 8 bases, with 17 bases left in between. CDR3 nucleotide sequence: TGTGCCAGCAGCTATAGTAAGGGGCTGGGGGGCTACACCTTC. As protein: CASSYSKGLGGYTF.

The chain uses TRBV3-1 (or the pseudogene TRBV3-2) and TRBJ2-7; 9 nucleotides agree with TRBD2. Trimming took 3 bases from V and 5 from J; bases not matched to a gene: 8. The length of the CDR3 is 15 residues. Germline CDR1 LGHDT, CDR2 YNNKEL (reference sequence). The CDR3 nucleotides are TGTGCCAGCAGCCATGGTAGCGGGGGTTTCAACGAGCAGTACTTC. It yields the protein CASSHGSGGFNEQYF.

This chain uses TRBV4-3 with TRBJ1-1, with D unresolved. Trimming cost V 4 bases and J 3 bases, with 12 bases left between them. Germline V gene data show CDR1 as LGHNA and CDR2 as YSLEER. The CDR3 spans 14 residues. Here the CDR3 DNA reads TGCGCCAGCAGCCCGCGGGAGTTCGACACTGAAGCTTTCTTT. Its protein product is CASSPREFDTEAFF.

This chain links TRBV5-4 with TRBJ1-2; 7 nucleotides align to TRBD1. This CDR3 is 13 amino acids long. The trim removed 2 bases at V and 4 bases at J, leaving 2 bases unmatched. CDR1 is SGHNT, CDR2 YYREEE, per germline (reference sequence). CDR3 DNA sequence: TGTGCCAGCAGCTTTGACAGGGCCTATGGCTACACCTTC. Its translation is CASSFDRAYGYTF.